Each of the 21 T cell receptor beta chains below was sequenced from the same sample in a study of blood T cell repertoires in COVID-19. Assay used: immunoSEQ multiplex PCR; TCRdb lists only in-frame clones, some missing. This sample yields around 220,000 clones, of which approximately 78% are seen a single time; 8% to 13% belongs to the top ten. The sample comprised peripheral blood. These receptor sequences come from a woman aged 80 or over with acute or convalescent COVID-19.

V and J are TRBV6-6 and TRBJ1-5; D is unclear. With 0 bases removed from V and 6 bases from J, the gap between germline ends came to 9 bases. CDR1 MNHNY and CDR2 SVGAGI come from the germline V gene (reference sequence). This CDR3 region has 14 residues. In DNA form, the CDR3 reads TGTGCCAGCAGTTACTCGGAGGTTTTTCAGCCCCAGCATTTT. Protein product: CASSYSEVFQPQHF.

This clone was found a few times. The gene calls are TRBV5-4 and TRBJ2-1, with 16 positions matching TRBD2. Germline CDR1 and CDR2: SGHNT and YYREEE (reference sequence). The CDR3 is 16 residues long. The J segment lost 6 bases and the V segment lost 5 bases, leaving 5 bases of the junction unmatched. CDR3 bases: TGTGCCAGCAGGATTGGGACTAGCGGGAGGGGCAATGAGCAGTTCTTC. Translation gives CASRIGTSGRGNEQFF.

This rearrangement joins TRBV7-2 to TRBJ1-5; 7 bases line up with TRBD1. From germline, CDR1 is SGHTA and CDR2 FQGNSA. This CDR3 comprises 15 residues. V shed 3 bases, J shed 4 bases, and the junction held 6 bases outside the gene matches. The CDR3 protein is CASSFTGQANQPQHF. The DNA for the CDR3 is TGTGCCAGCAGCTTCACTGGACAGGCGAATCAGCCCCAGCATTTT.

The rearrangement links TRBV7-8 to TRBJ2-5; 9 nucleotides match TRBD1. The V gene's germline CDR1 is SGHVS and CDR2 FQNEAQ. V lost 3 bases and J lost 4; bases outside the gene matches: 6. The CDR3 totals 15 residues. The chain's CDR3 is CASSFPGQGGETQYF. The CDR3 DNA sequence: TGTGCCAGCAGCTTCCCGGGACAGGGCGGAGAGACCCAGTACTTC.

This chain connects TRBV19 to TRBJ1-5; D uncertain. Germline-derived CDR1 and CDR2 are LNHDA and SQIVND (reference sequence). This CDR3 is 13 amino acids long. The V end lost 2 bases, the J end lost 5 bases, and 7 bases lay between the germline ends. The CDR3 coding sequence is TGTGCCAGTAGTATACAAGTAGATCAGCCCCAGCATTTT. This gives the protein CASSIQVDQPQHF.

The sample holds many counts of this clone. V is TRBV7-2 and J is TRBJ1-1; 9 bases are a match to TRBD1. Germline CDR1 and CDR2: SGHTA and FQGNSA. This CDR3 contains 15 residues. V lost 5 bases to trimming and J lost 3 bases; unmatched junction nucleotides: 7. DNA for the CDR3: TGTGCCAGCAGCCTTCGCAGGACAGGGGACACTGAAGCTTTCTTT. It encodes CASSLRRTGDTEAFF. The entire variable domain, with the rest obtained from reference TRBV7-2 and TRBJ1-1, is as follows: GAGVSQSPSNKVTEKGKDVELRCDPISGHTALYWYRQSLGQGLEFLIYFQGNSAPDKSGLPSDRFSAERTGGSVSTLTIQRTQQEDSAVYLCASSLRRTGDTEAFFGQGTRLTVV.

CDR3 amino acids: CSCQVGMSTEAFF. CDR3 sequence (DNA): TGCAGCTGCCAGGTCGGTATGAGCACTGAAGCTTTCTTT. The chain couples TRBV29-1 to TRBJ1-1; no clear D gene. CDR1 and CDR2 (germline): SQVTM, ANQGSEA. The CDR3 extends over 13 amino acids. Deletions cut 8 bases from V and 4 bases from J, with 17 bases between.

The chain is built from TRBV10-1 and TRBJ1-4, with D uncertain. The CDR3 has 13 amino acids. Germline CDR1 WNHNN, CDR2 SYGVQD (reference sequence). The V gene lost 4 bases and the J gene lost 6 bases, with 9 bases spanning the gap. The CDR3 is CASSVSGYEKLFF. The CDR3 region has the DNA TGCGCCAGCAGTGTTTCTGGCTATGAAAAACTGTTTTTT.

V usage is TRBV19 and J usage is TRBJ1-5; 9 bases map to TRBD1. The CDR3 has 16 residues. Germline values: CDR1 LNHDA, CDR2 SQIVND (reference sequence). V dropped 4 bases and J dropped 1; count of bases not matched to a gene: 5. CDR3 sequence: CASSTRQGESNQPQHF. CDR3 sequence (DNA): TGTGCCAGTAGTACGCGACAGGGGGAAAGCAATCAGCCCCAGCATTTT.

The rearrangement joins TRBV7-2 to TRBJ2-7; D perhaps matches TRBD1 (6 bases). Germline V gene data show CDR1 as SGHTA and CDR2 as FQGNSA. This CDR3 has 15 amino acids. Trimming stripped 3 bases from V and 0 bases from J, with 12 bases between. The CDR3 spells CASSLRQGSSYEQYF. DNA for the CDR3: TGTGCCAGCAGCTTGCGCCAGGGGAGCTCCTACGAGCAGTACTTC.

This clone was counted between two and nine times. CDR3 residues: CASSLSGETQYF. CDR3 DNA: TGTGCCAGCAGCTTATCAGGAGAGACCCAGTACTTC. This rearrangement joins TRBV7-3 to TRBJ2-5; D is unresolved. V shed 2 bases and J shed 4 bases, with 5 bases lying between them. Germline V gene sequence: CDR1 SGHTA, CDR2 FQGTGA. This CDR3 has 12 residues.

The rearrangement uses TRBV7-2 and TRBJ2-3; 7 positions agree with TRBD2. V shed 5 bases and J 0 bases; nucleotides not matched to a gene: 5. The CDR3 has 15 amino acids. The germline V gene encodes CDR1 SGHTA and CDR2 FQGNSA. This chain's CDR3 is CASSRGGPSTDTQYF. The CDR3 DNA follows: TGTGCCAGCAGCCGCGGGGGACCGAGCACAGATACGCAGTATTTT.

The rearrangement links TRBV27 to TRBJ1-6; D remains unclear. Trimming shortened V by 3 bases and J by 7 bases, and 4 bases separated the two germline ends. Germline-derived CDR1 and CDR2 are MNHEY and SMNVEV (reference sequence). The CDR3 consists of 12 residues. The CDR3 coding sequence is TGTGCCAGCAGTTTCCGGAATTCACCCCTCCACTTT. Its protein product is CASSFRNSPLHF.

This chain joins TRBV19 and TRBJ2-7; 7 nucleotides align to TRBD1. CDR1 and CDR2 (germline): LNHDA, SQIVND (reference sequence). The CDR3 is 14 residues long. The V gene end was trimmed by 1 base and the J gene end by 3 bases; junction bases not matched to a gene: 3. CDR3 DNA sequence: TGTGCCAGTAGTATAGCCCCAGGGGGCTACGAGCAGTACTTC. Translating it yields CASSIAPGGYEQYF. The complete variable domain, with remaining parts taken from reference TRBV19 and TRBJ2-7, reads DGGITQSPKYLFRKEGQNVTLSCEQNLNHDAMYWYRQDPGQGLRLIYYSQIVNDFQKGDIAEGYSVSREKKESFPLTVTSAQKNPTAFYLCASSIAPGGYEQYFGPGTRLTVT.

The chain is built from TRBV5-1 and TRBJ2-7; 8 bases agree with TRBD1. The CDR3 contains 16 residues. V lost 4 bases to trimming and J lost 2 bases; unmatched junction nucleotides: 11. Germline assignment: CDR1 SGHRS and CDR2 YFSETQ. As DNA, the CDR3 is TGCGCCAGCAGCGGGGGACAGGACCTTGTTGCCTACGAGCAGTACTTC. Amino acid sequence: CASSGGQDLVAYEQYF.

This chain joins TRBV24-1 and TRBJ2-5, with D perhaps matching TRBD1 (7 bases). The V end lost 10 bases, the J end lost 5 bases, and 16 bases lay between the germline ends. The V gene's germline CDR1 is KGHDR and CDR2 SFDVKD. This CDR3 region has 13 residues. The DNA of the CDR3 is TGTGCCACTGAGGGGGCAGGGAGGGAGACCCAGTACTTC. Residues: CATEGAGRETQYF.

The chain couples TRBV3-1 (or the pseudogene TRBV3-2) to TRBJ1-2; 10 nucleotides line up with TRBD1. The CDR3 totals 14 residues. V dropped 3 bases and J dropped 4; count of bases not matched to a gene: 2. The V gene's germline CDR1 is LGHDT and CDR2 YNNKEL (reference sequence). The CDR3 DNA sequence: TGTGCCAGCAGCCAGACAGGGGGCGTCTATGGCTACACCTTC. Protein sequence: CASSQTGGVYGYTF.

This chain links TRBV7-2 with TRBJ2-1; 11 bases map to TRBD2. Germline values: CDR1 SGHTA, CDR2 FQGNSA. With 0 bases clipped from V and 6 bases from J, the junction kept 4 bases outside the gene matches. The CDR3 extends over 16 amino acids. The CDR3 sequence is CASSLATSGIINEQFF. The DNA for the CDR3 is TGTGCCAGCAGCTTAGCGACTAGCGGGATCATCAATGAGCAGTTCTTC. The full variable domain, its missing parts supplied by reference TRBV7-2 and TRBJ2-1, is GAGVSQSPSNKVTEKGKDVELRCDPISGHTALYWYRQSLGQGLEFLIYFQGNSAPDKSGLPSDRFSAERTGGSVSTLTIQRTQQEDSAVYLCASSLATSGIINEQFFGPGTRLTVL.

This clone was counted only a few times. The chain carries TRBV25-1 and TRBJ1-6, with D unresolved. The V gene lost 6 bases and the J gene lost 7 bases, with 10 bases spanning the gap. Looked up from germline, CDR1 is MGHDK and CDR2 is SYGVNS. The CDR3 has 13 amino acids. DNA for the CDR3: TGTGCCAGCAGCGGGGTGGGGAATTCACCCCTCCACTTT. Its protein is CASSGVGNSPLHF.

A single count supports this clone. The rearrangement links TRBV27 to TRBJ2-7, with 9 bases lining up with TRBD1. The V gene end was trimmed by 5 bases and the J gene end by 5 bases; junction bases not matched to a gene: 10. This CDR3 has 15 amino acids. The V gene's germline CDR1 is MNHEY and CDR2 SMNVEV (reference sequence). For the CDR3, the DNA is TGTGCCAGCAGTGAGGGAGGACAGGGGATGGACGAGCAGTACTTC. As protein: CASSEGGQGMDEQYF.

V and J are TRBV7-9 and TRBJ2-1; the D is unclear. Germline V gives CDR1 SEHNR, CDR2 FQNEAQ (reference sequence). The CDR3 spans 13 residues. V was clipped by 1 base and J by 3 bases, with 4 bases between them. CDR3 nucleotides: TGTGCCAGCAGCTTAGGTTACTACAATGAGCAGTTCTTC. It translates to CASSLGYYNEQFF.